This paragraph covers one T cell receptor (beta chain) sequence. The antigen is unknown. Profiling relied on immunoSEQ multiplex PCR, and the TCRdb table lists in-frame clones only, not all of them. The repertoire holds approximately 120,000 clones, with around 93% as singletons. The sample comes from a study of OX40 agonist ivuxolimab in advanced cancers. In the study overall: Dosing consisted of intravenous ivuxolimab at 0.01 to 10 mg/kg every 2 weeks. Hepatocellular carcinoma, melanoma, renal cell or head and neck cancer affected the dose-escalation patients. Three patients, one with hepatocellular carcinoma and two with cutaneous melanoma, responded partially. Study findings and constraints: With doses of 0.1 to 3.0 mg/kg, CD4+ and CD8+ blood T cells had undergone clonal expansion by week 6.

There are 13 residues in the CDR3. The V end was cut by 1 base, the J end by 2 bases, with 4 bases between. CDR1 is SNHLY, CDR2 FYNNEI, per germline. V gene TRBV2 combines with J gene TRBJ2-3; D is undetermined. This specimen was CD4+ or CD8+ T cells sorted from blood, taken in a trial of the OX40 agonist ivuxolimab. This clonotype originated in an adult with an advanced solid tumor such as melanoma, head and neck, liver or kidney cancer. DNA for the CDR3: TGTGCCAGCAGTGAAGAGGTCACAGATACGCAGTATTTT. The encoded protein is CASSEEVTDTQYF.